This T cell receptor (beta chain) was obtained from a study of blood T cells in healthy people across ages. Study observations and caveats: Across the age range, TCR beta diversity per million T cells fell in a roughly linear way.

This clonotype has just a few counts. What it binds is not known. The authors drew ten milliliters of peripheral blood from each donor. It was with a sample-barcoded 5' primer and a J-beta primer mix that a second PCR of roughly 7 to 12 cycles was run. TCRdb analysed the 5' RACE reads with MiXCR anew, one entry per CDR3 protein. The sample lists 800,000 or so distinct CDR3 sequences, roughly 25% occurring once. The data were also submitted as part of a second study, on T cells of mothers and their children. Per that study: Second-PCR amplification with M1S added sample barcodes and 2-4 random nucleotides. For unrelated pairs as for related ones, thymic selection shapes TCR recombination output similarly.

The TCR originated in a boy aged 5-17 years in good health. The material sequenced was blood.

CDR3 protein: CSVSRGAWDNEQFF. The CDR3 DNA reads TGCAGCGTATCCCGGGGGGCATGGGACAATGAGCAGTTCTTC. This sequence joins TRBV29-1 and TRBJ2-1; tentative D call: TRBD2 (7 bases). Germline V gene data show CDR1 as SQVTM and CDR2 as ANQGSEA. The CDR3 extends over 14 amino acids. The V and J ends lost 6 bases and 5 bases respectively, with 17 bases between them.